A single sample is the source of the 17 T cell receptor beta chains below, sequenced in a study of blood T cells in healthy people across ages. With a J-beta primer mix and a sample-barcoded 5' primer, a second PCR ran about 7 to 12 cycles. TCRdb reprocessed the 5' RACE reads with MiXCR, giving one entry per CDR3 protein. There are approximately 780,000 distinct CDR3 sequences in the sample; 20% to 30% occur only once, and less than 3.5% lies in the top ten. These data are also associated with another study on T cells of mothers and their children.

The sequencing sample was made of blood. Receptor source: a boy younger than 18 in good health.

The chain uses TRBV5-1 and TRBJ2-3; D unresolved. The V end was cut by 4 bases, the J end by 0 bases, with 15 bases between. The CDR3 sequence is 16 residues long. Germline-derived CDR1 and CDR2 are SGHRS and YFSETQ. CDR3 sequence (DNA): TGCGCCAGCAGCCCGCTGTTGTTGGGTAGCACAGATACGCAGTATTTT. Translating it yields CASSPLLLGSTDTQYF.

A note on this clonotype: One end of the junction does not line up with germline, which may come from a read error. V gene TRBV6-6 combines with J gene TRBJ1-6; TRBD1 might be the D (5 bases). Germline V gene data show CDR1 as MNHNY and CDR2 as SVGAGI (reference sequence). There are 14 residues in the CDR3. The CDR3 DNA reads as TGTGCCAGCAGCCCCGGGACTTCTAATTTACCCCTCCACTTT. Translation gives CASSPGTSNLPLHF.

The rearrangement uses TRBV12-3 or TRBV12-4 and TRBJ1-5; 8 bases match TRBD1. V was pared by 5 bases and J by 1 base, with 4 bases of the junction left unmatched. The CDR3 has 15 residues. The CDR3 DNA is TGTGCCAGCAGTGCCGGACAGGGAAGCAATCAGCCCCAGCATTTT. It translates to CASSAGQGSNQPQHF.

V usage is TRBV4-2 and J usage is TRBJ1-1; TRBD1 might be the D (5 bases). V was shortened by 0 bases and J by 4 bases, with 12 bases between the two germline ends. CDR3 size: 15 residues. Germline V CDR1 and CDR2: LGHNA, YNFKEQ. The CDR3 sequence is CASSQDPGMGTEAFF. The CDR3 nucleotides read TGTGCCAGCAGCCAAGACCCAGGGATGGGCACTGAAGCTTTCTTT.

This rearrangement joins TRBV7-3 to TRBJ1-2; perhaps TRBD1 as D (5 bases). Germline CDR1 SGHTA, CDR2 FQGTGA. The V and J ends lost 5 bases and 1 base respectively, with 14 bases between them. The CDR3 covers 15 residues. The CDR3 protein is CASSPSRTYNYGYTF. The CDR3 coding sequence is TGTGCCAGCAGCCCCTCTCGGACATATAACTATGGCTACACCTTC. The full variable domain, rest sourced from reference TRBV7-3 and TRBJ1-2, is GAGVSQTPSNKVTEKGKYVELRCDPISGHTALYWYRQSLGQGPEFLIYFQGTGAADDSGLPNDRFFAVRPEGSVSTLKIQRTERGDSAVYLCASSPSRTYNYGYTFGSGTRLTVV.

The J gene is TRBJ2-5, the V gene TRBV20-1; TRBD2 matches 12 bases. The last part of the DNA fits TRBJ2-7 better; the J call may be wrong. CDR1 DFQATT and CDR2 SNEGSKA come from the germline V gene (reference sequence). The CDR3 spans 16 residues. DNA of the CDR3: TGCAGTGCTGGAGTGCTGAAGACTAGCGGGGGCTACGAGCAGTACTTC. It codes for CSAGVLKTSGGYEQYF.

In this sample, this clonotype turned up a few times. The gene calls are TRBV27 and TRBJ1-2, with D maybe TRBD1 (5 bases). The CDR3 runs to 13 residues. The germline V gene has CDR1 MNHEY and CDR2 SMNVEV (reference sequence). The ends were cut back, 6 bases at V and 4 bases at J, with 12 bases in the middle. The CDR3 DNA follows: TGTGCCAGCAGATCTACAAGGGGCTATGGCTACACCTTC. Protein sequence: CASRSTRGYGYTF.

This clonotype was found a few times. This chain connects TRBV7-9 to TRBJ2-7, with D possibly TRBD2 on 5 matching bases. Germline V gene sequence: CDR1 SEHNR, CDR2 FQNEAQ (reference sequence). V dropped 2 bases and J dropped 2 bases, with 16 bases sitting between them. This CDR3 contains 16 residues. This chain's CDR3 is CASSLSHTGFPYEQYF. The CDR3, as DNA: TGTGCCAGCAGCTTATCCCACACGGGGTTTCCCTACGAGCAGTACTTC.

The chain is built from TRBV27 and TRBJ1-2; maybe TRBD1 (5 bases). From germline, CDR1 is MNHEY and CDR2 SMNVEV (reference sequence). The CDR3 covers 16 residues. V lost 4 bases to trimming and J lost 1 base, with 16 bases between them. In DNA form, the CDR3 reads TGTGCCAGCAGTTCGAGACAGCGAGAAAATAACTATGGCTACACCTTC. Its translation: CASSSRQRENNYGYTF.

In DNA form, the CDR3 reads TGCAGTGCTCCAAGTCCTAACACCGGGGAGCTGTTTTTT. Translated, it gives CSAPSPNTGELFF. The chain combines TRBV20-1 with TRBJ2-2; D gene unclear. The V gene's germline CDR1 is DFQATT and CDR2 SNEGSKA (reference sequence). CDR3 size: 13 residues. V was cut by 5 bases and J by 2 bases, with 9 bases left in between.

This clonotype appeared many times. The gene calls are TRBV29-1 and TRBJ2-5; D ambiguous. The V end lost 3 bases, the J end lost 5 bases, and 4 bases lay between the germline ends. The CDR3 has 10 amino acids. Germline V CDR1 and CDR2: SQVTM, ANQGSEA. CDR3 in DNA: TGCAGCGTTGACGGGGAGACCCAGTACTTC. Translating gives CSVDGETQYF.

There are a few counts of this clonotype. The rearrangement links TRBV7-2 to TRBJ2-5; D is uncertain. From germline, CDR1 is SGHTA and CDR2 FQGNSA. Trimming stripped 5 bases from V and 5 bases from J, with 12 bases between. The CDR3 is 13 residues long. The CDR3 region has the DNA TGTGCCAGCAGCCCCTTGAGTACCGAGACCCAGTACTTC. Amino acid sequence: CASSPLSTETQYF.

This clonotype was seen a handful of times. This chain joins TRBV12-3 or TRBV12-4 and TRBJ2-7, with D uncertain. V dropped 2 bases and J dropped 6 bases, with 11 bases sitting between them. The CDR3 sequence is 13 residues long. In DNA, the CDR3 is TGTGCCAGCAGTTTATTTCTTCGGAGCGAGCAGTACTTC. Translated: CASSLFLRSEQYF.

This clonotype has more than one count but fewer than ten. The chain uses TRBV28 and TRBJ2-5; D ambiguous. The J call is doubtful: the DNA matches TRBJ2-7 better. Germline lookup yields CDR1 MDHEN and CDR2 SYDVKM. The CDR3 has 13 amino acids. As DNA, the CDR3 is TGTGCCAGCACCTCGCACGGCTCCTACGAGCAGTACTTC. It specifies CASTSHGSYEQYF.

This clonotype was seen only a few times. The genes are TRBV9 and TRBJ2-1, with 13 bases identical to TRBD2. J lost 4 bases, V lost 4 bases, and 5 bases had no gene match. CDR1 is SGDLS and CDR2 is YYNGEE in the germline V gene. The CDR3 has 16 residues. The CDR3 region is CASSPRLAGGYNEQFF. The CDR3 nucleotides read TGTGCCAGCAGCCCACGACTAGCGGGGGGATACAATGAGCAGTTCTTC.

This clonotype has only a few counts. The rearrangement uses TRBV20-1 and TRBJ2-5, with 8 bases identical to TRBD2. The germline V gene has CDR1 DFQATT and CDR2 SNEGSKA (reference sequence). V lost 2 bases and J lost 5; bases outside the gene matches: 10. The CDR3 extends over 15 amino acids. The CDR3 is CSARTSGPTRETQYF. The DNA for the CDR3 is TGCAGTGCTAGAACTAGCGGCCCAACGAGGGAGACCCAGTACTTC.

This clonotype occurred a few times. V usage is TRBV11-2 and J usage is TRBJ1-2; D unclear. V was trimmed by 5 bases and J by 4 bases, leaving 17 bases between them. Germline CDR1 reads SGHAT; CDR2 reads FQNNGV. The CDR3 has 15 residues. CDR3 nucleotide sequence: TGTGCCAGCAGCCTTCTGAAGGCGGGAGGCTATGGCTACACCTTC. Protein sequence: CASSLLKAGGYGYTF.